The clone carrying this T cell receptor (beta chain) was picked up a small number of times. This specimen includes other DNA sequences encoding the same CDR3. The record originates from a study of beta chain features in type 1 diabetes. Of the isolated RNA, all was reverse transcribed, and so the sequenced material was expressed TCRB transcripts. Clones were sequenced by immunoSEQ multiplex PCR, and TCRdb holds only the in-frame ones, with some missing. The table has roughly 610,000 clones, around 15% seen once; the top ten hold 0.09% to 0.095%. The V gene lost 5 bases and the J gene lost 0 bases, with 10 bases spanning the gap. Germline loops: CDR1 SQVTM, CDR2 ANQGSEA. The CDR3 has 13 amino acids.

The sequenced sample consisted of naive CD4+ T cells from blood. This chain uses TRBV29-1 with TRBJ1-1; weak D call: TRBD1 (6 bases). The receptor's source is a man aged 18-30 years in good health. CDR3 sequence: CSVLGQLNTEAFF. The CDR3 DNA reads TGCAGCGTTCTCGGACAGCTGAACACTGAAGCTTTCTTT.